This TCR beta chain comes out of a study of T cell repertoires in cytomegalovirus infection. On this clonotype itself: Its specificity is not known.

Using its own MiXCR run on the reads, TCRdb lists one record per CDR3 protein. Of about 110,000 distinct CDR3 sequences listed, about 30% are singletons. V was trimmed by 6 bases and J by 2 bases, leaving 11 bases between them. This CDR3 has 13 residues. CDR1 SQVTM and CDR2 ANQGSEA come from the germline V gene. This TCR derives from a human donor in good health (CMV status not recorded). Some clones in this sample may be carry-over from other donors' samples. The sample consisted of CD8+ T cells from cultured PBMCs, taken from culture after CMV antigen stimulation. The rearrangement links TRBV29-1 to TRBJ2-1, with D perhaps matching TRBD1 or TRBD2 (5 bases each). The CDR3 DNA reads TGCAGCGTCGGGGACGGGCCCTACAATGAGCAGTTCTTC. Protein product: CSVGDGPYNEQFF.